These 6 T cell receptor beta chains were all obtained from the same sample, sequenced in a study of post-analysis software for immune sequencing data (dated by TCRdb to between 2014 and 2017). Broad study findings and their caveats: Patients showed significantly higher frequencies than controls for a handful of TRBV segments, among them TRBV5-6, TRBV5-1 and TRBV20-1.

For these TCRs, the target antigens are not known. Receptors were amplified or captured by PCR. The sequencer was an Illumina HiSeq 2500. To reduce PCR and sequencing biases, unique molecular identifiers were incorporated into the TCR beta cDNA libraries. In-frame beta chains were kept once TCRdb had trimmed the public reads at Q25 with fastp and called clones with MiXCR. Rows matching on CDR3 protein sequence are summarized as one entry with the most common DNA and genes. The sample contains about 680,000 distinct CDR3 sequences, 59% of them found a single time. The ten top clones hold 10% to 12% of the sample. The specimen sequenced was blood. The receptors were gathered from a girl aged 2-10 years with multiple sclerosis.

CDR3 amino acids: CATRIRGYTEAFF. CDR3 DNA sequence: TGTGCCACCAGGATCAGGGGTTATACTGAAGCTTTCTTT. The chain joins TRBV15 to TRBJ1-1; D is possibly TRBD1 (6 bases). The germline V gene has CDR1 LNHNV and CDR2 YYDKDF (reference sequence). This CDR3 is built from 13 residues. Between the trimmed V and J ends, which lost 6 bases and 5 bases, there was a span of 13 bases.

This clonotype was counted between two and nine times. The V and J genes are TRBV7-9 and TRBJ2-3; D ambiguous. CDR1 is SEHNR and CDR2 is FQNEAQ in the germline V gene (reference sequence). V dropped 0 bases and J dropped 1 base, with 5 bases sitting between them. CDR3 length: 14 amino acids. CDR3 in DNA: TGTGCCAGCAGCTTAGCGGACGGCACAGATACGCAGTATTTT. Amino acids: CASSLADGTDTQYF.

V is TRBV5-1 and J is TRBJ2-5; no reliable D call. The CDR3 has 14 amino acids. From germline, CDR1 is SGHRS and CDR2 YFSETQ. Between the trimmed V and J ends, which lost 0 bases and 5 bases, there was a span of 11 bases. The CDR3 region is CASSLVPTRETQYF. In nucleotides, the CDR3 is TGCGCCAGCAGCTTGGTACCCACCCGCGAGACCCAGTACTTC.

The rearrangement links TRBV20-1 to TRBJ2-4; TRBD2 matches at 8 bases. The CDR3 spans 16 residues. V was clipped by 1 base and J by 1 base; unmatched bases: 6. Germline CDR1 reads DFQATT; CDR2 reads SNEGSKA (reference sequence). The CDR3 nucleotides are TGCAGTGCTAGAGCGTTTAGCGGGGCCGCCAAAAACATTCAGTACTTC. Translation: CSARAFSGAAKNIQYF.

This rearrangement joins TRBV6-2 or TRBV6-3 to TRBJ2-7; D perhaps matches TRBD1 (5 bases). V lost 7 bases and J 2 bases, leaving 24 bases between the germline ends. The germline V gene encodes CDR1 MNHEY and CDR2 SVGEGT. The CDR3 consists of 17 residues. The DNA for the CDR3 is TGTGCCAGCATGGGGCTCTGGCTCAGGCAGCTACCCTACGAGCAGTACTTC. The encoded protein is CASMGLWLRQLPYEQYF.

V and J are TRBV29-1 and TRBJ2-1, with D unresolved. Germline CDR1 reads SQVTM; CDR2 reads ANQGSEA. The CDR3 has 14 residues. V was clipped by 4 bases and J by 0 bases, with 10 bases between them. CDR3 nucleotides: TGCAGCGTTGGCCTCCTTGGCTCCTACAATGAGCAGTTCTTC. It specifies CSVGLLGSYNEQFF.